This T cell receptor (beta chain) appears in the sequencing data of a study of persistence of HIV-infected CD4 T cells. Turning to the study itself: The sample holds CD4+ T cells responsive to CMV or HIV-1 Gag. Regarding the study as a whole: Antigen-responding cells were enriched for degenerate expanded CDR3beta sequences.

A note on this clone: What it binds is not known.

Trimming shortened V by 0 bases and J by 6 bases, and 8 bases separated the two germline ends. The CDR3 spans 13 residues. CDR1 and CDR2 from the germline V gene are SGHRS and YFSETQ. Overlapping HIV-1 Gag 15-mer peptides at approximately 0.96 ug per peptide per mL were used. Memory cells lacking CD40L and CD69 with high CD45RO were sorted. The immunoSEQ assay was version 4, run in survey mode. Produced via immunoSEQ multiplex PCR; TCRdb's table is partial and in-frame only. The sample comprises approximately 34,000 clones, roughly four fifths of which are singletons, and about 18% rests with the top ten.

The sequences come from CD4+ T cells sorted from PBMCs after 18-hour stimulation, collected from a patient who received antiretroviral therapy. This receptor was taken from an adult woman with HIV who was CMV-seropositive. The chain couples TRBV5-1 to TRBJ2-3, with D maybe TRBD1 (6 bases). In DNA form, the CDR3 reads TGCGCCAGCAGCTTGGAGGGGGTGGATACGCAGTATTTT. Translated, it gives CASSLEGVDTQYF. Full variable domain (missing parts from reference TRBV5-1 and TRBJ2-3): KAGVTQTPRYLIKTRGQQVTLSCSPISGHRSVSWYQQTPGQGLQFLFEYFSETQRNKGNFPGRFSGRQFSNSRSEMNVSTLELGDSALYLCASSLEGVDTQYFGPGTRLTVL.